The entry below gives a single T cell receptor beta chain sequence along with its context. The antigen is undetermined. An end of the junction differs from the germline gene, which may be a read error. This entry is derived from a study of blood T cells in healthy people across ages. Whole-study results and caveats: Long-lived donors exceeded aged donors in naive CD4+ cells and diversity. Diversity estimated from one million T cells was considered an underestimate.

Researchers collected roughly 9.8 milliliters of peripheral blood from every single donor. Total RNA was extracted at no less than 5.5 micrograms per sample. A J-beta primer mix and a sample-barcoded 5' primer were used in a second PCR of about 7 to 12 cycles. One entry per CDR3 protein results from TCRdb running MiXCR on the 5' RACE reads. The sample includes about 720,000 distinct CDR3 sequences, roughly 20% of them seen just once. The CDR3 contains 12 residues. The rearrangement links TRBV12-3 or TRBV12-4 to TRBJ2-1; 8 bases agree with TRBD1. The TCR comes from a man aged 70 or older in good health. The sequenced material came from blood. CDR3 amino acids: CAGSYPGQVKVF. DNA for the CDR3: TGTGCCGGCAGCTACCCGGGACAGGTGAAGGTCTTC.